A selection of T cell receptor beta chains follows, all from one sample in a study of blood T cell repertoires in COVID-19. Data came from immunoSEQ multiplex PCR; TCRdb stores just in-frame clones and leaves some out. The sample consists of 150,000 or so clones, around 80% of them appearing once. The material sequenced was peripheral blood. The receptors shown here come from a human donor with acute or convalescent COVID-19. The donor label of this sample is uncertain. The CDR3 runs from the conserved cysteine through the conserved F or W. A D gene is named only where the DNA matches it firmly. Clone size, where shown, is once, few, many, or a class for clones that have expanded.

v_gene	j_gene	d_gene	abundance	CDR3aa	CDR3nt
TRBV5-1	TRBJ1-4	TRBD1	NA	CASSWTGEEGEKLFF	TGCGCCAGCAGCTGGACAGGGGAGGAAGGGGAAAAACTGTTTTTT
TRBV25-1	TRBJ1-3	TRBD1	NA	CASSEPGTGRNTIYF	TGTGCCAGCAGTGAACCGGGGACAGGCAGAAACACCATATATTTT
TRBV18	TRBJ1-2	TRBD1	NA	CASSPADRGGHYGYTF	TGTGCCAGCTCCCCTGCTGACAGGGGTGGCCACTATGGCTACACCTTC
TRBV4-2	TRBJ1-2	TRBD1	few	CASSQVGQGGNYGYTF	TGTGCCAGCAGCCAAGTCGGGCAGGGGGGAAACTATGGCTACACCTTC
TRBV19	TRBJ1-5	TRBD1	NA	CASSPLPTGGSNQPQHF	TGTGCCAGTAGTCCCCTCCCGACAGGGGGGAGCAATCAGCCCCAGCATTTT
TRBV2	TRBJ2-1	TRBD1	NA	CASITLAGQGYGEQFF	TGTGCCAGCATCACTCTTGCGGGACAGGGGTACGGTGAGCAGTTCTTC
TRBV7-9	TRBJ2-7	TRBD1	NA	CASSLGTGFSYEQYF	TGTGCCAGCAGCTTAGGGACAGGGTTCTCCTACGAGCAGTACTTC
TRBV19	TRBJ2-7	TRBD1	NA	CASSIGQGGYEQYF	TGTGCCAGTAGTATAGGACAGGGTGGCTACGAGCAGTACTTC
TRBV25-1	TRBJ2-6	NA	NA	CASSEPGHRAGANVLTF	TGTGCCAGCAGTGAACCGGGACACAGGGCTGGGGCCAACGTCCTGACTTTC
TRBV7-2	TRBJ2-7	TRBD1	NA	CASSLSAGQGPREQYF	TGTGCCAGCAGCTTATCCGCGGGACAGGGTCCTCGGGAGCAGTACTTC
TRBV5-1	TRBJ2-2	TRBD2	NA	CATSTSGGVHTGELFF	TGCGCCACCTCGACTAGCGGGGGGGTGCACACCGGGGAGCTGTTTTTT
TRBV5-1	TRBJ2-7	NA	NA	CASSLIERGTSYEQYF	TGCGCCAGCAGCTTGATCGAGCGAGGAACCTCCTACGAGCAGTACTTC
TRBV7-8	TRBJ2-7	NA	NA	CASSGRDRIGSYEQYF	TGTGCCAGCAGCGGGAGAGATCGTATTGGCTCCTACGAGCAGTACTTC
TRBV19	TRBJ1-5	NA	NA	CASSIDPPTRSNQPQHF	TGTGCCAGTAGTATAGACCCCCCGACAAGAAGCAATCAGCCCCAGCATTTT
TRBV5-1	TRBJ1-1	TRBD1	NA	CASSLALGRGVNTEAFF	TGCGCCAGCAGCTTGGCCCTAGGCAGGGGGGTAAACACTGAAGCTTTCTTT
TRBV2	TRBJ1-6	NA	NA	CASTKQTTNSPLHF	TGTGCCAGCACAAAACAGACAACTAATTCACCCCTCCACTTT
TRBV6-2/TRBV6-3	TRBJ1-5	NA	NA	CASSSSTRSNQPQHF	TGTGCCAGCAGTTCCTCGACAAGGAGCAATCAGCCCCAGCATTTT
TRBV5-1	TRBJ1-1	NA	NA	CASSLDARLSTRNTEAFF	TGCGCCAGCAGCTTGGATGCCCGACTTAGTACTCGGAACACTGAAGCTTTCTTT
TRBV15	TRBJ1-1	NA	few	CATSRDWQRGAFF	TGTGCCACCAGCAGAGATTGGCAAAGGGGAGCTTTCTTT
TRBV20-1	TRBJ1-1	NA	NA	CSADRDTEAFF	TGCAGTGCTGACAGAGATACTGAAGCTTTCTTT
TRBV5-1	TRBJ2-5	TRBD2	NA	CASTRTREETQYF	TGCGCCAGCACGAGGACTAGAGAAGAGACCCAGTACTTC
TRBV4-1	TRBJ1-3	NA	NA	CASSQFRGFGNTIYF	TGCGCCAGCAGCCAATTTCGGGGGTTTGGAAACACCATATATTTT
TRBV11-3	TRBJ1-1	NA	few	CASSNSRGTEAFF	TGTGCCAGCAGCAATTCCCGGGGCACTGAAGCTTTCTTT
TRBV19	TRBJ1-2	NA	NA	CASTRQGMDYGYTF	TGTGCCAGTACGAGGCAGGGGATGGACTATGGCTACACCTTC
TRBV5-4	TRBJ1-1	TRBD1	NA	CASSRDSSEAFF	TGTGCCAGCAGCCGGGACAGCTCTGAAGCTTTCTTT
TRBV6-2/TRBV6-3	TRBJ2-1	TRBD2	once	CASSYHSGGANEQFF	TGTGCCAGCAGTTATCATAGCGGGGGGGCCAATGAGCAGTTCTTC
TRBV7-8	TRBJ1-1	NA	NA	CASSFTGQNTEAFF	TGTGCCAGCAGCTTTACGGGACAGAACACTGAAGCTTTCTTT
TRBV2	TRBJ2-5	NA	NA	CASSYQRGETQYF	TGTGCCAGCTCTTATCAGCGAGGGGAGACCCAGTACTTC
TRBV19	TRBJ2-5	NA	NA	CASKDRSGEPQYF	TGTGCCAGTAAAGACAGGTCGGGTGAGCCCCAGTACTTC
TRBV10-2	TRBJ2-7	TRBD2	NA	CASSPSGGRTTYEQYF	TGCGCCAGCAGTCCGTCGGGGGGGCGGACGACCTACGAGCAGTACTTC
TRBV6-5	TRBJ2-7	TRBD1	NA	CASRPGQTQFYEQYF	TGTGCCAGCAGACCGGGACAGACTCAATTCTACGAGCAGTACTTC
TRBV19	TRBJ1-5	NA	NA	CASSNDMNNQPQHF	TGTGCCAGTAGTAATGACATGAACAATCAGCCCCAGCATTTT
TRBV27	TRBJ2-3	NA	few	CASSEREGDTQYF	TGTGCCAGCAGTGAACGGGAAGGAGATACGCAGTATTTT
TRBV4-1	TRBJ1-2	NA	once	CASSQDLRGHSSPDYGYTF	TGCGCCAGCAGCCAAGATCTTAGGGGACACTCTTCCCCGGACTATGGCTACACCTTC
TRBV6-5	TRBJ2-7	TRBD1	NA	CASSSYRGQNEQYF	TGTGCCAGCAGTTCTTACAGGGGGCAGAACGAGCAGTACTTC
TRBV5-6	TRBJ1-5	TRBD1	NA	CASSLRLQGRNQPQHF	TGTGCCAGCAGCTTACGGTTACAGGGGAGGAATCAGCCCCAGCATTTT
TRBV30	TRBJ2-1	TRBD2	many	CAWGLAGGTSPLF	TGTGCCTGGGGACTAGCGGGGGGAACATCCCCCCTCTTC
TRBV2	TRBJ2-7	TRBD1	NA	CASRDFGQAYEQYF	TGTGCCAGCAGGGATTTCGGACAGGCCTACGAGCAGTACTTC
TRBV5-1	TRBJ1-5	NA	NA	CASSLDGEGQPQHF	TGCGCCAGCAGCTTGGATGGGGAGGGCCAGCCCCAGCATTTT
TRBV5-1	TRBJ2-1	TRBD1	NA	CASSLVGQGGWHEQFF	TGCGCCAGCAGCTTGGTGGGACAGGGAGGATGGCATGAGCAGTTCTTC
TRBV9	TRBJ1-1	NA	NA	CASSVDWGPAVNTEAFF	TGTGCCAGCAGCGTAGATTGGGGCCCGGCGGTGAACACTGAAGCTTTCTTT
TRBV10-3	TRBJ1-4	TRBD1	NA	CAISESAGGHEKLFF	TGTGCCATCAGTGAGTCGGCAGGGGGACATGAAAAACTGTTTTTT
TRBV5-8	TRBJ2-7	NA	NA	CASSLPQVPYEQYF	TGTGCCAGCAGCTTGCCGCAGGTCCCCTACGAGCAGTACTTC
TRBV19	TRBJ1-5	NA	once	CASSHRRRGSNQPQHF	TGTGCCAGTAGTCATAGGCGCCGAGGTAGCAATCAGCCCCAGCATTTT
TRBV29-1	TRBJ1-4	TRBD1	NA	CSVAQDRGRGTNEKLFF	TGCAGCGTCGCACAGGACAGGGGGCGCGGAACTAATGAAAAACTGTTTTTT
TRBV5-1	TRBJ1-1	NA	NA	CASSLEAGLDTEAFF	TGCGCCAGCAGCTTGGAGGCGGGGCTGGACACTGAAGCTTTCTTT
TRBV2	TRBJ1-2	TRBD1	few	CASGTGNYGYTF	TGTGCATCCGGGACAGGAAACTATGGCTACACCTTC
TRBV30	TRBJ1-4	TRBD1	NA	CAWRIQGSNEKLFF	TGTGCCTGGAGGATACAGGGGTCTAATGAAAAACTGTTTTTT
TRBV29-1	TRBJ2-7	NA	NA	CSAWVGTDTYEQYF	TGCAGCGCATGGGTCGGGACTGATACCTACGAGCAGTACTTC
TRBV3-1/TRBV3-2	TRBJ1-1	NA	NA	CASSQGRDTEAFF	TGTGCCAGCAGCCAGGGGCGCGACACTGAAGCTTTCTTT
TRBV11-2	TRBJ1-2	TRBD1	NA	CASSSGQGNYGYTF	TGTGCCAGCAGCTCGGGACAGGGAAACTATGGCTACACCTTC
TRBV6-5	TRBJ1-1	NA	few	CASSYSMRGTEAFF	TGTGCCAGCAGTTACTCAATGCGGGGAACTGAAGCTTTCTTT
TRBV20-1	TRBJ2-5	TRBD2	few	CSARTGRSQYF	TGCAGTGCTAGAACCGGGAGGTCCCAGTACTTC
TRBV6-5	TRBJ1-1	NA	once	CASSLPGGGEAFF	TGTGCCAGCAGTTTGCCGGGGGGCGGTGAAGCTTTCTTT
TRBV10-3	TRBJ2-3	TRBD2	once	CAISERGETSTDTQYF	TGTGCCATCAGTGAGCGGGGGGAAACTAGCACAGATACGCAGTATTTT